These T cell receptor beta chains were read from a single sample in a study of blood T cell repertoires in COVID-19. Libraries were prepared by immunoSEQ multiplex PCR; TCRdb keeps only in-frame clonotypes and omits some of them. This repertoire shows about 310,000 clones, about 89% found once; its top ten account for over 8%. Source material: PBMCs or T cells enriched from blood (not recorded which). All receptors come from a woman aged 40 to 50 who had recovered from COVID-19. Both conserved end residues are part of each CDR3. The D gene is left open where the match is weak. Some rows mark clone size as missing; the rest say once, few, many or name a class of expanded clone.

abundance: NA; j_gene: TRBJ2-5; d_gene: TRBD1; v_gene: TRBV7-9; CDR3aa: CASSLGTGTFQETQYF; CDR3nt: TGTGCCAGCAGCTTAGGGACAGGGACGTTCCAAGAGACCCAGTACTTC
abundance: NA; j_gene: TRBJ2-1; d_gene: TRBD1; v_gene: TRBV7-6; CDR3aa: CASSLEQGPYNEQFF; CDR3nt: TGTGCCAGCAGCTTAGAACAGGGGCCGTACAATGAGCAGTTCTTC
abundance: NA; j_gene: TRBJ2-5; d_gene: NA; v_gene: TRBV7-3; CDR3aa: CASRSQGGITQETQYF; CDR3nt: TGTGCCAGCAGATCACAGGGAGGGATAACACAAGAGACCCAGTACTTC
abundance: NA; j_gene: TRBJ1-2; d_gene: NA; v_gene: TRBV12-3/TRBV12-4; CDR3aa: CASSFSVYGYTF; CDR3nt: TGTGCCAGCAGTTTTTCAGTCTATGGCTACACCTTC
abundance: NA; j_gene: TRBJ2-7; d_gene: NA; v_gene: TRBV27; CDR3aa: CASSSRTTIYEQYF; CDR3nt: TGTGCCAGCAGTTCCCGGACTACCATCTACGAGCAGTACTTC
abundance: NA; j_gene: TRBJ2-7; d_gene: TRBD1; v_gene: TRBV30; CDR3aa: CAWSVGRGRSGQYF; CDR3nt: TGTGCCTGGAGTGTCGGCAGGGGGCGATCGGGGCAGTACTTC
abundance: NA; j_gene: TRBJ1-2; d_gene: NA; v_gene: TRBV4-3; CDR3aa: CASSQDRIPSYGYTF; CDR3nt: TGCGCCAGCAGCCAAGATCGGATTCCTAGCTATGGCTACACCTTC
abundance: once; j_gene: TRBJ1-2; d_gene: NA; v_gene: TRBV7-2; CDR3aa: CASSLVQVPVYGYTF; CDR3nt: TGTGCCAGCAGCTTAGTACAGGTCCCTGTCTATGGCTACACCTTC
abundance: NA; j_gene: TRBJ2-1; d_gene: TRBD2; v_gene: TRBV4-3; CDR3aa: CASSQDRGGGANEQFF; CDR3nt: TGCGCCAGCAGCCAAGATAGGGGCGGGGGGGCAAATGAGCAGTTCTTC
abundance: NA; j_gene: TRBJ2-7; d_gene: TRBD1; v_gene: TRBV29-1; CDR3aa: CSVWDRVGEQYF; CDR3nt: TGCAGCGTGTGGGACAGGGTAGGGGAGCAGTACTTC
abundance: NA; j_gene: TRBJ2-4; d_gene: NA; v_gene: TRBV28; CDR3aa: CASSFAGGLAKNIQYF; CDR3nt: TGTGCCAGCAGTTTCGCAGGGGGGCTAGCCAAAAACATTCAGTACTTC
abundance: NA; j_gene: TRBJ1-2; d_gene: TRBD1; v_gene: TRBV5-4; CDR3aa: CASSITGGARNYGYTF; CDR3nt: TGTGCCAGCAGCATTACAGGGGGCGCGAGGAACTATGGCTACACCTTC
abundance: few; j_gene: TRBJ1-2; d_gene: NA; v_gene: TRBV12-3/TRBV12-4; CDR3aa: CASRNLSTGYTF; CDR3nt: TGTGCCAGCAGGAATCTGAGCACTGGCTACACCTTC
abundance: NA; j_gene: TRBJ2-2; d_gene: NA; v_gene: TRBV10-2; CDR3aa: CASQTYTDITRGELFF; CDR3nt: TGCGCCAGCCAAACTTATACGGACATCACGAGAGGGGAGCTGTTTTTT
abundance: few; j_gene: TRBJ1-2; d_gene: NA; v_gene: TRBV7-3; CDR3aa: CASSLNSAGLGYTF; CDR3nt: TGTGCCAGCAGCTTAAACTCCGCAGGGCTGGGCTACACCTTC
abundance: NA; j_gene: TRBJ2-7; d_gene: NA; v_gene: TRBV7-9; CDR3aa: CASSLVVPGNTDF; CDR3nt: TGTGCCAGCAGCTTAGTTGTTCCGGGTAATACGGACTTC
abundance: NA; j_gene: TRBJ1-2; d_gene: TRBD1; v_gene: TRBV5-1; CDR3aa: CASSVAPGTGERAYGYTF; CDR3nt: TGCGCCAGCAGCGTGGCACCCGGGACAGGGGAAAGAGCCTATGGCTACACCTTC
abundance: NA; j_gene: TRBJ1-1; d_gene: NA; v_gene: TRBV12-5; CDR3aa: CASGPGDGNTEAFF; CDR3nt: TGTGCTAGTGGTCCAGGGGACGGGAACACTGAAGCTTTCTTT
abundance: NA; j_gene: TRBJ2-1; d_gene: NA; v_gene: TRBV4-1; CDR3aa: CASSQDSGSYDEQFF; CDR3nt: TGCGCCAGCAGCCAAGACTCCGGGAGTTACGATGAGCAGTTCTTC
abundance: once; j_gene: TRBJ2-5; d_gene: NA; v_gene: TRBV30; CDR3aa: CAWSILEAQYF; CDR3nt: TGTGCCTGGAGTATATTGGAGGCCCAGTACTTC
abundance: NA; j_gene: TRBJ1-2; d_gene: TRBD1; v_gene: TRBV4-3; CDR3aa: CASSQDLTGASGYTF; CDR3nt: TGCGCCAGCAGCCAAGATTTGACAGGGGCTTCGGGCTACACCTTC
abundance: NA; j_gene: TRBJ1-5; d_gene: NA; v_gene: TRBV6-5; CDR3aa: CASSLGPQSQPQHF; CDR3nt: TGTGCCAGCAGTTTGGGCCCTCAATCCCAGCCCCAGCATTTT
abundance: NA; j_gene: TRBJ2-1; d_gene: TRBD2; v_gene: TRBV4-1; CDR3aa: CASSHFSGGSYNEQFF; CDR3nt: TGCGCCAGCAGCCACTTTAGCGGGGGCTCCTACAATGAGCAGTTCTTC
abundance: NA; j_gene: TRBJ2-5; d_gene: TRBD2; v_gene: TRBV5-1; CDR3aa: CASSLATSGETQYF; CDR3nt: TGCGCCAGCAGCTTGGCCACTAGCGGGGAGACCCAGTACTTC
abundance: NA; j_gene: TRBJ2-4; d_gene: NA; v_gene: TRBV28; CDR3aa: CASSIYSIQYF; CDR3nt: TGTGCCAGCAGTATTTACAGCATTCAGTACTTC
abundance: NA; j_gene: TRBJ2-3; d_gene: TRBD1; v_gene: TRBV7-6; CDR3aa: CASWDRFSTDTQYF; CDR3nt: TGTGCCAGCTGGGACAGGTTTAGCACAGATACGCAGTATTTT
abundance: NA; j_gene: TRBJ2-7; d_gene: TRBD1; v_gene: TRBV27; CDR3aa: CASSLATRGRQYF; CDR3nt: TGTGCCAGCAGTTTGGCAACCAGGGGGCGACAGTACTTC
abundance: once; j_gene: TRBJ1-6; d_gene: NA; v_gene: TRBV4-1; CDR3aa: CASSTAVSHVSPLHF; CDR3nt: TGCGCCAGCAGCACAGCAGTCTCCCACGTTTCACCCCTCCACTTT
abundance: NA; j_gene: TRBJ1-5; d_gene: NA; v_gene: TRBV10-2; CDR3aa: CASSVAGLNQPQHF; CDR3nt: TGCGCCAGCAGTGTGGCAGGTCTTAATCAGCCCCAGCATTTT
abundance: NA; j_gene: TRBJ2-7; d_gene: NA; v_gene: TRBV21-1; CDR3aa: CALYEQYF; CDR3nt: TGTGCCTTATACGAGCAGTACTTC
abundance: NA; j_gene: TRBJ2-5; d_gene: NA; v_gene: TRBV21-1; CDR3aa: CASTRKQEMSGGVAETQYF; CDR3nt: TGTGCCAGCACGAGAAAGCAGGAGATGAGCGGGGGGGTGGCAGAGACCCAGTACTTC
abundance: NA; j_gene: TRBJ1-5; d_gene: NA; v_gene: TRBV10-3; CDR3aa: CAISEMGGSNQPQHF; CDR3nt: TGTGCCATCAGTGAGATGGGGGGAAGCAATCAGCCCCAGCATTTT
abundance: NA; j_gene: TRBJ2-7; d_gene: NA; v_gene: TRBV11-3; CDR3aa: CASSLRSGNPSYEQYF; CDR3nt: TGTGCCAGCAGCTTAAGGTCGGGTAACCCATCCTACGAGCAGTACTTC
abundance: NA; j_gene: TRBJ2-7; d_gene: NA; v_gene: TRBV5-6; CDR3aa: CASSLEPGEQYF; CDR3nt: TGTGCCAGCAGCTTGGAGCCGGGCGAGCAGTACTTC
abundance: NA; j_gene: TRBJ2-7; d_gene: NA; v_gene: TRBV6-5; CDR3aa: CASVKEPLYEQYF; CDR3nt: TGTGCCAGCGTCAAGGAGCCGCTCTACGAGCAGTACTTC